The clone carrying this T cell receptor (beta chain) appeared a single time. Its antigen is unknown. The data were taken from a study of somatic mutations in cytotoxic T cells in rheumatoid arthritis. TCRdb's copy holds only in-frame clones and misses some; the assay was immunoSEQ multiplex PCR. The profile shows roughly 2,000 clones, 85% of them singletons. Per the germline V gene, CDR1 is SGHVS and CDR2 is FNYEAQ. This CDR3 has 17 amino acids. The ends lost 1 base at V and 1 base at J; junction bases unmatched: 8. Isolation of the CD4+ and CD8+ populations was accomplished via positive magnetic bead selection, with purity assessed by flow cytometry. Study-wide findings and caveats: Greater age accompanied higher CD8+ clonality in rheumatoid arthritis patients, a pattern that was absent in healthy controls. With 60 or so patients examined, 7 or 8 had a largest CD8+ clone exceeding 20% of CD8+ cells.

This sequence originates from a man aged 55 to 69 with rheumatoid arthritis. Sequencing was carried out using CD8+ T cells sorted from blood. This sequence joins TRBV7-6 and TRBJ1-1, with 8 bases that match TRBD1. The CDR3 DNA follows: TGTGCCAGCAGCTTAGGAGCAGGGGGCGCAGGGAACACTGAAGCTTTCTTT. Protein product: CASSLGAGGAGNTEAFF.